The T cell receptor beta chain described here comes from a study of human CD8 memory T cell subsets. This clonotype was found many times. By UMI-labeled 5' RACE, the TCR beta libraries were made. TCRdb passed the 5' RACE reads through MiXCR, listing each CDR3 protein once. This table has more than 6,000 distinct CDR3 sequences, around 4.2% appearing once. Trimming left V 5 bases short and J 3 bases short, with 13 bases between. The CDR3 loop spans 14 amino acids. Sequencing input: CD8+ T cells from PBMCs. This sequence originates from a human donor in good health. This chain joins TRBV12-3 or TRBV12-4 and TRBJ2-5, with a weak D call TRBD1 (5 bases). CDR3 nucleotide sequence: TGTGCCAGCAGTGCAGCCCAGGGTGAAGAGACCCAGTACTTC. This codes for CASSAAQGEETQYF.